Sequencing of this TCR beta chain was carried out in a study of early stage breast cancer tumors. As for the study in general: Of about 17 invasive breast tumors, more than nine were hormone receptor-positive, HER2-negative.

Germline V gene sequence: CDR1 MNHNS, CDR2 SASEGT. The CDR3 contains 15 residues. After removal of 8 bases from V and 7 bases from J, the junction contained 14 bases not matched to a gene. Sufficient DNA from normal breast often required roughly 85-340 mg tissue. The assay was immunoSEQ multiplex PCR, and TCRdb's table has in-frame clones only and misses some. The data contain around 6,700 clones, over 65% of them singletons. What was sequenced was normal breast tissue next to the tumor. This clonotype originated in a person aged 45 to 59 with breast cancer. The chain joins TRBV6-1 to TRBJ1-5; 7 bases agree with TRBD1. The DNA of the CDR3 is TGTGCCAGCGGGGGGGACAGCCGGGTAGGGCAGCCCCAGCATTTT. Amino acids: CASGGDSRVGQPQHF.